The entry below gives a single T cell receptor (beta chain) sequence along with its context. Its antigen target is currently unknown. There are no base qualities to consult, and no much larger clone falls within one base. This sample was taken from a study of blood T cell repertoires in COVID-19 (dated by TCRdb to the early 2020s). For the wider study: Collaborator samples came from the United States, Italy and Spain and covered acute and convalescent phases of COVID-19. Deeply sampled blood TCRbeta repertoires from subjects exposed to, actively infected with, or recovered from COVID-19 were included in the dataset. The repertoires were released in a freely available public database meant as a resource for research on the immune response to SARS-CoV-2. Where available, HLA class I and class II types were taken from metadata supplied by the sample provider and were not determined by assay-based typing. Samples came from the ongoing ImmuneRACE study (first 160 participants) plus 1,254 subjects from 6 global collaborators. The sample metadata nearly always contained a de-identified subject ID, COVID-19 status, age in years and sex. The material from the prospective study consisted of cDNA or gDNA derived from T cells, B-cell-depleted T cells, or PBMCs.

Trimming costs V 6 bases and J 6 bases, and their ends lie 9 bases apart. In the germline V gene, CDR1 corresponds to MNHEY and CDR2 to SVGEGT. The CDR3 goes from the cysteine to the phenylalanine over 11 residues. The retained sequence is limited to the CDR3, 33 bases, with the frame set at the first base. The immunoSEQ Assay, a bias-controlled multiplex PCR, was used to amplify TCRbeta CDR3 regions from genomic DNA. The paper's data handling went like this. Nucleated cell counts per sample were estimated from amplification of reference gene primers within the assay. To quantify the absolute abundance of each unique TCRbeta CDR3 rearrangement, sequence reads were collapsed and filtered. For each sample, productive Simpson clonality was calculated by taking the square root of Simpson's diversity index across productive rearrangements. What TCRdb holds here is the immuneACCESS table cut down to in-frame rearrangements. Part of the clones is not present; checked against another copy, under half of the missing clones reflect an unresolved V gene, and the others are unexplained. V, J and clone size reflect that table, while D and trimming were determined from the DNA. This sample has some 370,000 clones in its table, and around 86% of those were observed once. The ten largest clones capture approximately 5.4% of the sample.

Participants in the prospective study were enrolled through a virtual design, were aged roughly 18 to 100 years, and lived in approximately 25 United States geographic areas. In the prospective study, cohorts were assigned on the basis of participant-reported clinical history obtained from a screening survey and a study questionnaire. Recovered participants in ImmuneRACE Cohort 3 were defined as having two consecutive negative NP/OP PCR tests, clearance from a healthcare professional, or resolution of symptoms. Each participant in the prospective study had whole blood, serum and a nasopharyngeal or oropharyngeal swab collected by mobile phlebotomists. Over an approximately 2-month period, participants in the prospective study had the option of providing additional blood draws and questionnaires. Before DNA extraction, prospective study blood samples were shipped either frozen or at room temperature.

Results the study describes overall, beyond this receptor: How much clinical and demographic metadata was included differed by source and by participant, and the metadata was provided uncurated.

The sequencing sample was made of PBMCs or T cells enriched from blood (not recorded which). The V gene is TRBV6-2 or TRBV6-3 and the J gene is TRBJ2-7, with an unclear D gene assignment. This receptor was obtained from a woman aged 45-65 years who had recovered from COVID-19. The bases read TGTGCCAGCAGCCATACGGGCGAGCAGTACTTC. This gives the protein CASSHTGEQYF.